The clone carrying this T cell receptor (beta chain) was detected once. Antigen unknown. Given a much more abundant clone one base away, this may be a read error. This CDR3 is missing its conserved last phenylalanine or tryptophan, likely due to a read error. Amplified regions were TCR beta CDR3 sequences from RNA transcripts. First-round RT-PCR with HTBI primers amplified the TCR CDR3 region. In TCRdb, the multiplex PCR reads were re-called with MiXCR into one record per CDR3 protein. Here the sample spans around 350,000 distinct CDR3 sequences, 17% being singletons. Patients aged 18 to 65 had newly diagnosed hyperthyroidism lasting under 2 months. It was at first hyperthyroidism diagnosis, before any ophthalmopathy symptoms, that the blood sample was taken. This sample is drawn from a study of T cells in Graves' hyperthyroidism and ophthalmopathy. Background on the study: Upon initial diagnosis and before any treatment, peripheral blood was collected.

Broader study findings: From stable hyperthyroidism, ophthalmopathy was set apart by a 13 V-J model.

The specimen sequenced was blood. This clonotype originated in a woman aged 25 to 39 with Graves' hyperthyroidism that later progressed to Graves' ophthalmopathy.

CDR3 in amino acids: CASSYGGTEAFS. The CDR3 coding sequence is TGTGCCAGCAGTTACGGAGGCACTGAAGCTTTCTCT. V gene TRBV7-9 combines with J gene TRBJ1-1; D unresolved. The germline gives CDR1 SEHNR, CDR2 FQNEAQ (reference sequence). With 6 bases removed from V and 4 bases from J, the gap between germline ends came to 9 bases. The CDR3 extends over 12 amino acids.